This T cell receptor beta chain was retrieved from a study of OX40 agonist ivuxolimab in advanced cancers. The overall study: In this trial design, patients received ivuxolimab intravenously at 0.01 to 10 mg/kg every 2 weeks.

The method was immunoSEQ multiplex PCR; TCRdb's version includes in-frame clones alone and lacks a portion of them. The sample yields approximately 70,000 clones, approximately 90% seen once. The origin of this receptor is an adult with an advanced solid tumor such as melanoma, head and neck, liver or kidney cancer. Sequencing used CD4+ or CD8+ T cells sorted from blood, obtained in a trial of the OX40 agonist ivuxolimab.

CDR3 amino acids: CASGQGGNQPQHF. The CDR3 DNA reads TGTGCCAGCGGGCAGGGAGGCAATCAGCCCCAGCATTTT. This chain uses TRBV6-1 with TRBJ1-5; D perhaps matches TRBD1 (5 bases). CDR3 length: 13 residues. V shed 8 bases and J shed 2 bases, with 10 bases lying between them. Per germline, CDR1 MNHNS and CDR2 SASEGT.